This TCR beta chain emerged from a study of HIV-infected children after antiretroviral therapy interruption (dated by TCRdb to between 2018 and 2020). Broadly, across the study: Eight children were included: four on planned treatment interruption and four on continuous treatment, all with CD4+ count above 500 and viral load below 50 copies/ml. Median age was roughly 10 years in the interruption group and 7 to 8 years in the continuous treatment group. Recorded exposure to EBV and CMV was present in most of the participating children. In the interruption arm, samples were obtained at week 0, week 12, end of interruption (week 24 or 48), and about 3 years after study end. Continuous-treatment samples were analyzed from corresponding weeks 0, 48 and 150. Alongside thymic output measurements, TCR repertoires of children on planned treatment interruption were compared with TCR repertoires of children on continuous antiretroviral treatment.

The treatment or condition label here, explained by the study, means: PENTA 11 planned treatment interruption arm or continuous ART arm. The participants were children from the United Kingdom between 2 and 15 years old who had been on ART with at least three drugs for 24 weeks or longer. Cryopreserved PBMCs containing at least 5 million viable cells were needed, and several candidate patients were excluded because their viable PBMC yield was low. Naive CD4+ CD45RA+ CD45RO- T cells were FACS-sorted from thawed PBMCs on a FACSAria III cell sorter. After sorting, the cells were fixed and RNA was extracted first with the RNeasy FFPE kit and then with the RNeasy Micro kit. Broad study findings and their caveats: The small number of patients is a limitation of the study, so the data should be interpreted with caution. In the naive CD4+ repertoires of PTI patients, CDR3 sharing between time points dropped after the start of interruption, while many sequences were shared between the end of interruption and 3 years later. An increase in the naive CD4+ Gini coefficient was observed by the end of treatment interruption, suggesting clonal expansion, and a return to baseline was observed by 3 years. Minor non-naive CD45RA+ populations such as EMRA or stem memory cells might have been included among the sorted CD45RA+ naive cells.

Turning to this clonotype: Its antigen is currently not known. No much larger clone exists at a distance of one base, and base qualities are not known.

Library construction relied on 3' RACE. To correct PCR amplification bias, TCR libraries were generated from RNA with a 3' RACE protocol that used unique molecular identifiers. As many as 12 amplicon libraries were pooled and then sequenced on an Illumina MiSeq using v2 2x250 paired-end chemistry. In the original analysis: Reads were processed with Decombinator to assign V and J genes and CDR3, with barcode-based error and PCR bias correction. Repertoires were subsampled to equal depth before Gini coefficient calculation using the R ineq package. CDR3 similarity was assessed with GLIPH, Hamming distance and a shared triplet metric. TCRdb handled the public reads itself, with Q25 trimming in fastp and clone calling in MiXCR, and kept productive beta chains. Identical CDR3 protein sequences are pooled into one entry, listed with their most common genes and DNA. Clone size and V and J calls follow TCRdb, not the original study. The sample data list around 47,000 distinct CDR3 sequences, and about 4.3% of these were observed just once. The ten top clones hold about 0.71% of the sample.

V lost 6 bases and J lost 4 bases; the stretch between them is 10 bases long. CDR1 DFQATT and CDR2 SNEGSKA are derived from the germline V gene (reference sequence). The CDR3 covers 12 residues, taking in both the cysteine and the phenylalanine. Only the CDR3 DNA is retained, 36 bases long and in frame from the first base. The V and J genes are TRBV20-1 and TRBJ1-5; no D gene is confidently identified. Source: CD45RA+ CD4+ T cells from PBMCs, pooled from several time points, taken from a donor given antiretroviral therapy, either interrupted or continuous. The intended sense of this specimen's cell subset or site label: naive CD4+ CD45RA+ CD45RO- T cells. This sequence was found in a pool of human donors with HIV. The DNA sequence follows: TGCAGTGCCATTGACGGGAATCAGCCCCAGCATTTT. It is translated as CSAIDGNQPQHF.